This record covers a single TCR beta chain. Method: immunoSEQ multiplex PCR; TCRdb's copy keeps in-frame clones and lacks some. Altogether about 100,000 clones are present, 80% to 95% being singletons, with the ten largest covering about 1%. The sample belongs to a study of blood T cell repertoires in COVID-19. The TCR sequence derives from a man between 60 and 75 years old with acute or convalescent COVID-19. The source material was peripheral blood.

In DNA, the CDR3 is TGTGCCAGCAGCCCATTTGGACTAGCGGCAGCAGATACGCAGTATTTT. Protein sequence: CASSPFGLAAADTQYF. The chain has TRBV7-2 and TRBJ2-3, with TRBD2 matching 10 bases. After removal of 5 bases from V and 4 bases from J, the junction contained 9 bases not matched to a gene. CDR1 and CDR2 (germline): SGHTA, FQGNSA. This CDR3 spans 16 amino acids.